Detailed here is one TCR beta chain. What it recognizes is unknown. TRB cDNA libraries were made by UMI-labeled 5' RACE. TCRdb reprocessed the 5' RACE reads and keeps a single row for each CDR3 protein, giving no DNA. The sample has tens of thousands of distinct CDR3 sequences; the top ten hold 0.55% to 0.7%. This specimen belongs to a study of CXCR3-negative and CXCR3-positive naive CD8 T cells. Whole-study findings and limits: TRB CDR3s of CXCR3-positive naive cells were more hydrophobic than those of CXCR3-negative naive cells.

Germline V lookup: CDR1 MDHEN, CDR2 SYDVKM. CDR3 length equals 15 residues. The receptor was derived from a human donor in good health. Some clones in this sample may be carry-over from other donors' samples. The sequencing input was naive CXCR3+ CD8+ T cells from blood. The subset here: CD45RO-CCR7+CD27+CD95- naive CD8+ T cells expressing CXCR3 (TNR3+). The chain has TRBV28 and TRBJ2-7; lacking DNA, the TRBD1 call made by TCRdb goes unchecked. CDR3 region: CASSLEAPGQDEQYF. The full variable domain, completed using reference TRBV28 and TRBJ2-7, is DVKVTQSSRYLVKRTGEKVFLECVQDMDHENMFWYRQDPGLGLRLIYFSYDVKMKEKGDIPEGYSVSREKKERFSLILESASTNQTSMYLCASSLEAPGQDEQYFGPGTRLTVT.